The present entry profiles one TCR beta chain with its context. The CDR3 is 15 amino acids. From germline, CDR1 is MNHEY and CDR2 SVGAGI. The ends were cut back, 2 bases at V and 8 bases at J, with 13 bases in the middle. These data come from a study of blood T cell repertoires in COVID-19. Overall study context: The study drew acute and convalescent COVID-19 samples from the United States, Italy and Spain. T cells, B-cell-depleted T cells, or PBMCs provided the cDNA or gDNA that served as material.

Original processing notes: For nucleated cells, counts were estimated from reference gene primer amplification. Clones were read by immunoSEQ multiplex PCR, and TCRdb kept only the in-frame ones, dropping some. The DNA was the basis for D and trimming; V, J and clone size are from that table. The sample holds almost 50,000 clones, around 83% seen once. Sequencing was performed on peripheral blood. This chain links TRBV6-5 with TRBJ1-6; a possible D gene is TRBD1 (5 bases). This clonotype originated in a man aged 50 to 60 with acute or convalescent COVID-19. CDR3 loop: CASSYREEGYSPLHF. The CDR3 region has the DNA TGTGCCAGCAGTTACCGGGAGGAGGGGTATTCACCCCTCCACTTT.